A single sample is the source of the 18 T cell receptor beta chains below, sequenced in a study of blood T cell repertoires in COVID-19. The table came from immunoSEQ multiplex PCR; TCRdb's copy has only in-frame clones and leaves some out. The data show 200,000 to 250,000 clones, with around 88% seen just once and 9% to 15% held by the top ten. The material sequenced was peripheral blood. These receptors were collected from a man older than 75 with acute or convalescent COVID-19.

This clone was detected only a few times. The chain recombines TRBV5-5 with TRBJ1-5, with D perhaps TRBD1 (5 bases). The CDR3 extends over 14 amino acids. The germline CDR1 and CDR2 sequences are SGHKS and YYEKEE (reference sequence). V was trimmed by 0 bases and J by 7 bases, leaving 11 bases between them. Here the CDR3 reads CASSLAGRGQPQHF. The CDR3 DNA reads as TGTGCCAGCAGCTTGGCCGGTAGGGGCCAGCCCCAGCATTTT.

V and J are TRBV6-5 and TRBJ1-2; possibly TRBD1 for D (6 bases). This CDR3 is 11 amino acids long. Trimming removed 7 bases at V and 10 bases at J, with 13 bases between. The germline V gene encodes CDR1 MNHEY and CDR2 SVGAGI. The CDR3 loop reads CASKEDSVYTF. In DNA, the CDR3 is TGTGCCAGCAAGGAGGACAGTGTCTACACCTTC.

The chain recombines TRBV7-2 with TRBJ2-1; D remains unclear. V lost 2 bases and J lost 8, with 10 bases in between. CDR3 size: 13 residues. The germline CDR1 and CDR2 sequences are SGHTA and FQGNSA. The CDR3 loop is CASSLSRQDEQFF. As DNA, the CDR3 is TGTGCCAGCAGCTTATCCCGGCAGGATGAGCAGTTCTTC.

The chain has TRBV5-1 and TRBJ1-2; 8 positions agree with TRBD1. V shed 1 base and J 8 bases; nucleotides not matched to a gene: 13. In germline, CDR1 is SGHRS, CDR2 YFSETQ. The CDR3 runs 16 residues. The CDR3 protein is CASSLTSGQGGGGYTF. DNA of the CDR3: TGCGCCAGCAGCTTGACGTCCGGACAGGGCGGTGGCGGCTACACCTTC.

The chain combines TRBV7-2 with TRBJ1-3, with 9 bases identical to TRBD1. The V and J ends lost 2 bases and 3 bases, in that order; junction bases with no gene match: 2. Germline lookup yields CDR1 SGHTA and CDR2 FQGNSA. The CDR3 length is 15 residues. The CDR3 nucleotides are TGTGCCAGCAGCTTACAGGACAGGGGTGGAAACACCATATATTTT. Its protein is CASSLQDRGGNTIYF.

This clone was seen just once. The V and J genes are TRBV11-2 and TRBJ2-7; D is unresolved. Germline V lookup: CDR1 SGHAT, CDR2 FQNNGV. This CDR3 contains 12 residues. V dropped 5 bases and J dropped 6 bases, with 11 bases sitting between them. CDR3 region: CASSPPQSEQYF. The CDR3 nucleotides read TGTGCCAGCAGCCCTCCACAGAGCGAGCAGTACTTC.

The rearrangement uses TRBV3-1 (or the pseudogene TRBV3-2) and TRBJ1-3, with TRBD1 identical over 7 bases. The germline V gene has CDR1 LGHDT and CDR2 YNNKEL (reference sequence). This CDR3 has 15 residues. Trimming removed 1 base from V and 4 bases from J; junction bases left unmatched: 4. This chain's CDR3 is CASSQGQGRGNTIYF. CDR3 nucleotide sequence: TGTGCCAGCAGCCAAGGACAGGGCCGGGGAAACACCATATATTTT.

The rearrangement links TRBV6-5 to TRBJ1-2; a possible D gene is TRBD1 (6 bases). V lost 6 bases and J 7 bases, leaving 18 bases between the germline ends. The length of the CDR3 is 14 residues. CDR1 and CDR2 from the germline V gene are MNHEY and SVGAGI. In nucleotides, the CDR3 is TGTGCCAGCAGGCCTTGGAGGCCAGGGGCTGGCTACACCTTC. Encoded protein: CASRPWRPGAGYTF.

V and J are TRBV27 and TRBJ1-5, with D possibly matching TRBD1 (6 bases). The CDR3 is made up of 18 amino acids. Germline V gene sequence: CDR1 MNHEY, CDR2 SMNVEV (reference sequence). Trimming took off 6 bases at V and 0 bases at J, with 21 bases between the two ends. CDR3 sequence (DNA): TGTGCCAGCAGCCTCCTCGCGGGGGGGGCGGTTAGCAATCAGCCCCAGCATTTT. Its protein is CASSLLAGGAVSNQPQHF.

V usage is TRBV28 and J usage is TRBJ2-7; possible D gene TRBD1, 5 bases. The CDR3 is 13 amino acids. The ends were cut back, 3 bases at V and 4 bases at J, with 10 bases in the middle. Germline loops: CDR1 MDHEN, CDR2 SYDVKM. The CDR3 nucleotides are TGTGCCAGCAGTTTGGGTCCAGGGTACGAGCAGTACTTC. It is translated as CASSLGPGYEQYF.

The chain carries TRBV18 and TRBJ2-3; a possible D gene is TRBD1 (6 bases). CDR3 length: 15 amino acids. Trimming stripped 3 bases from V and 3 bases from J, with 13 bases between. The germline V gene has CDR1 KGHSH and CDR2 LQKENI. The CDR3 loop is CASSPQGHWTDTQYF. CDR3 sequence (DNA): TGTGCCAGCTCACCCCAGGGACACTGGACAGATACGCAGTATTTT.

The genes are TRBV28 and TRBJ1-4; a possible D gene is TRBD1 (5 bases). The V end lost 3 bases, the J end lost 7 bases, and 15 bases lay between the germline ends. CDR3 length equals 15 residues. Germline V gene data show CDR1 as MDHEN and CDR2 as SYDVKM. CDR3 DNA sequence: TGTGCCAGCAGTTTTACGGGGGGGAAGGGTGAAAAACTGTTTTTT. Its translation is CASSFTGGKGEKLFF.

The chain combines TRBV7-9 with TRBJ2-1, with 13 bases aligning to TRBD2. Germline CDR1 and CDR2: SEHNR and FQNEAQ (reference sequence). CDR3 size: 19 residues. The ends lost 1 base at V and 4 bases at J; junction bases unmatched: 10. CDR3 bases: TGTGCCAGCAGCTTAGAAGGACTAGCGGGAGCCCTCCGGTACAATGAGCAGTTCTTC. This encodes CASSLEGLAGALRYNEQFF.

This clone was detected a few times. The chain links TRBV11-1 to TRBJ1-1; the D is unclear. Looked up from germline, CDR1 is SGHAT and CDR2 is FQDESV (reference sequence). This CDR3 is built from 12 residues. Deletions cut 6 bases from V and 1 base from J, with 6 bases between. The chain's CDR3 is CASSTQNTEAFF. Here the CDR3 DNA reads TGTGCCAGCAGTACTCAGAACACTGAAGCTTTCTTT.

This CDR3 reads CASSEPRGAQFQNYGYTF. CDR3 DNA sequence: TGCGCCAGCAGTGAGCCACGGGGGGCACAATTTCAAAACTATGGCTACACCTTC. V usage is TRBV10-2 and J usage is TRBJ1-2, with D possibly being TRBD1 (6 bases). Germline V lookup: CDR1 WSHSY, CDR2 SAAADI. The CDR3 loop spans 18 amino acids. The ends were cut back, 2 bases at V and 2 bases at J, with 21 bases in the middle.

This rearrangement joins TRBV10-3 to TRBJ2-7, with no clear D. CDR3 length: 13 amino acids. Trimming left V 0 bases short and J 6 bases short, with 9 bases between. Germline V lookup: CDR1 ENHRY, CDR2 SYGVKD. The CDR3 nucleotides read TGTGCCATCAGTGAGTCGTCCATTTTCGAGCAGTACTTC. Residues: CAISESSIFEQYF.

V and J are TRBV5-1 and TRBJ2-1; D is unresolved. V dropped 0 bases and J dropped 7 bases, with 8 bases sitting between them. The germline gives CDR1 SGHRS, CDR2 YFSETQ. CDR3 length: 13 residues. CDR3 sequence reads: CASSLAVGNEQFF. CDR3 nucleotides: TGCGCCAGCAGCTTGGCCGTCGGGAATGAGCAGTTCTTC.

This clone appeared once. The chain is built from TRBV29-1 and TRBJ1-1, with 8 nucleotides matching TRBD1. The CDR3 spans 15 residues. With 0 bases clipped from V and 3 bases from J, the junction kept 6 bases outside the gene matches. Per germline, CDR1 SQVTM and CDR2 ANQGSEA. CDR3 amino acids: CSVEEWGQAYTEAFF. The CDR3, as DNA: TGCAGCGTTGAAGAGTGGGGACAGGCCTACACTGAAGCTTTCTTT.